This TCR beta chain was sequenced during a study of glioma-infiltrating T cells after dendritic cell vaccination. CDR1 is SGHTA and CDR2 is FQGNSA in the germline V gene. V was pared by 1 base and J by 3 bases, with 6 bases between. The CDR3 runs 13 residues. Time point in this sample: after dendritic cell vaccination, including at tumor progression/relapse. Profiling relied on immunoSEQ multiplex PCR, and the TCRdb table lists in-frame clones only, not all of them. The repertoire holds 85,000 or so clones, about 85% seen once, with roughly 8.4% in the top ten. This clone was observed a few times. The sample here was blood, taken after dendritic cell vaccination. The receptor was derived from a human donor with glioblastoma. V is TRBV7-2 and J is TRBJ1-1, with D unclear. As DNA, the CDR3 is TGTGCCAGCAGCTTAGACAGATACACTGAAGCTTTCTTT. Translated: CASSLDRYTEAFF.